These 17 T cell receptor beta chains originate from one sample sequenced in a study of a mutant IDH1 vaccine in newly diagnosed glioma. Their target antigens are unknown. Time point described: week 35, safety follow-up. Every vaccine dose comprised 300 ug of mutant IDH1 20-mer peptide plus topical imiquimod. Sequencing was performed with immunoSEQ multiplex PCR; in TCRdb, only in-frame clones are kept and a portion is missing. The sample has 60,000 to 75,000 clones, 70% to 90% seen once; the top ten hold more than 1.5%. This specimen consisted of PBMCs, obtained from a glioma patient whose treatment included an IDH1 peptide vaccine. These receptors all come from a man aged 30-40 years with glioma.

This clone was picked up one time. V is TRBV6-1 and J is TRBJ2-1, with TRBD2 matching over 7 bases. The V segment lost 0 bases and the J segment 3 bases; nucleotides outside the gene matches: 5. The germline gives CDR1 MNHNS, CDR2 SASEGT. The CDR3 extends over 16 amino acids. This chain's CDR3 is CASSEAGGGIYNEQFF. The CDR3 DNA reads TGTGCCAGCAGTGAAGCGGGCGGGGGAATCTACAATGAGCAGTTCTTC.

This clone occurred a few times. The rearrangement joins TRBV21-1 to TRBJ2-6. TRBV21-1 is marked as a pseudogene. The CDR3 runs to 16 residues. DNA of the CDR3: TGTGCCAGCAGCAATATTAAGGGTGGTGGGGCCAACGTCCTGACTTTC. Protein: CASSNIKGGGANVLTF.

The J gene is TRBJ2-4, the V gene TRBV5-1, with a tentative D call TRBD2 (6 bases). Looked up from germline, CDR1 is SGHRS and CDR2 is YFSETQ. This CDR3 spans 14 amino acids. V lost 0 bases, J lost 4 bases, and 8 bases lay in between. The CDR3 DNA reads as TGCGCCAGCAGCTTGGCGGCGGGGAAAAACATTCAGTACTTC. Its translation is CASSLAAGKNIQYF.

The rearrangement links TRBV27 to TRBJ2-7; no clear D gene. Per the germline V gene, CDR1 is MNHEY and CDR2 is SMNVEV (reference sequence). The V end was cut by 0 bases, the J end by 3 bases, with 12 bases between. The CDR3 runs 15 residues. CDR3 protein: CASSLSVGTNYEQYF. CDR3 nucleotides: TGTGCCAGCAGTTTATCGGTCGGAACAAACTACGAGCAGTACTTC.

The genes are TRBV18 and TRBJ1-2; 8 positions match TRBD1. After removal of 3 bases from V and 4 bases from J, the junction contained 7 bases not matched to a gene. The germline V gene encodes CDR1 KGHSH and CDR2 LQKENI. The CDR3 extends over 15 amino acids. The chain's CDR3 is CASSPLDRDGYGYTF. CDR3 in DNA: TGTGCCAGCTCACCCTTGGACAGGGATGGCTATGGCTACACCTTC.

V gene TRBV2 combines with J gene TRBJ2-1, with D hard to call. V was pared by 9 bases and J by 8 bases, with 14 bases between. CDR3 length: 12 residues. Looked up from germline, CDR1 is SNHLY and CDR2 is FYNNEI. CDR3 residues: CASRAPQDEQFF. CDR3 bases: TGTGCCAGTCGGGCCCCCCAGGATGAGCAGTTCTTC.

The chain carries TRBV6-6 and TRBJ1-4; D may be TRBD1 (6 bases). V lost 6 bases and J lost 3, with 17 bases in between. Germline loops: CDR1 MNHNY, CDR2 SVGAGI (reference sequence). This CDR3 comprises 16 residues. The CDR3 nucleotides are TGTGCCAGCAGGGCCCCCCGCGAGGGGGCTAATGAAAAACTGTTTTTT. It encodes CASRAPREGANEKLFF.

A single count supports this clone. This sequence joins TRBV14 and TRBJ2-3; D assignment may be TRBD1 or TRBD2 (5 bases each). This CDR3 region has 12 residues. Trimming pared 1 base from V and 12 bases from J, leaving 11 bases between. CDR1 and CDR2 from the germline V gene are SGHDN and FVKESK. CDR3 region: CASSQGGTRQYF. The CDR3 region has the DNA TGTGCCAGCAGCCAAGGTGGGACGAGACAGTATTTT.

This rearrangement joins TRBV7-3 to TRBJ2-3, with 10 bases fitting TRBD2. Trimming cost V 5 bases and J 10 bases; bases outside gene matches: 6. Germline CDR1 is SGHTA and CDR2 is FQGTGA. This CDR3 comprises 13 residues. The CDR3, as DNA: TGTGCCAGCAGCCAAGGGGGACTAGCGTCGCAGTATTTT. This translates into CASSQGGLASQYF.

This rearrangement joins TRBV5-4 to TRBJ2-5, with TRBD2 as a possible D gene (5 bases). The CDR3 runs 14 residues. Germline loops: CDR1 SGHNT, CDR2 YYREEE (reference sequence). Trimming pared 4 bases from V and 4 bases from J, leaving 14 bases between. For the CDR3, the DNA is TGTGCCAGCAGCCTGCCTGAGGGCCCAGAGACCCAGTACTTC. This codes for CASSLPEGPETQYF.

CDR3 sequence reads: CASSPLGRISGNTIYF. The DNA for the CDR3 is TGTGCCAGCAGCCCCCTGGGACGGATCTCTGGAAACACCATATATTTT. This chain connects TRBV7-6 to TRBJ1-3; the D gene is possibly TRBD1 (5 bases). From germline, CDR1 is SGHVS and CDR2 FNYEAQ. The CDR3 consists of 16 residues. V was cut by 5 bases and J by 0 bases, with 14 bases left in between.

This clone appeared a single time. The rearrangement uses TRBV4-1 and TRBJ2-7; TRBD2 matches 10 bases. Germline V CDR1 and CDR2: MGHRA, YSYEKL. The CDR3 runs to 16 residues. With 0 bases clipped from V and 3 bases from J, the junction kept 5 bases outside the gene matches. This CDR3 reads CASSQEASGGLYEQYF. For the CDR3, the DNA is TGCGCCAGCAGCCAAGAGGCTAGCGGGGGCCTCTACGAGCAGTACTTC.

The chain recombines TRBV15 with TRBJ1-2; 10 bases align to TRBD1. The CDR3 sequence is 15 residues long. Germline-derived CDR1 and CDR2 are LNHNV and YYDKDF (reference sequence). Trimming at V came to 1 base and at J to 5 bases, leaving 4 bases not matched to a gene. The CDR3: CATSRGDRGEYGYTF. CDR3 nucleotide sequence: TGTGCCACCAGCAGAGGGGACAGGGGAGAGTATGGCTACACCTTC.

This clone has a single count. The gene calls are TRBV13 and TRBJ2-7, with D possibly being TRBD1 (5 bases). The CDR3 has 14 amino acids. Trimming removed 0 bases at V and 5 bases at J, with 11 bases between. The germline V gene has CDR1 PRHDT and CDR2 FYEKMQ (reference sequence). The CDR3 region is CASSLGPRAHEQYF. CDR3 bases: TGTGCCAGCAGCTTAGGCCCCAGGGCCCACGAGCAGTACTTC.

The gene calls are TRBV7-2 and TRBJ1-5; no reliable D call. Germline V CDR1 and CDR2: SGHTA, FQGNSA. There are 13 residues in the CDR3. Trimming pared 3 bases from V and 6 bases from J, leaving 9 bases between. CDR3 sequence: CASSFGLTQPQHF. The DNA of the CDR3 is TGTGCCAGCAGCTTCGGACTGACTCAGCCCCAGCATTTT.

V usage is TRBV11-2 and J usage is TRBJ2-5, with D tentatively TRBD1 or TRBD2 (5 bases each). V was trimmed by 6 bases and J by 0 bases, leaving 11 bases between them. Germline V gives CDR1 SGHAT, CDR2 FQNNGV. This CDR3 has 14 residues. CDR3 in DNA: TGTGCCAGCAGAAAAAAGGGACACCAAGAGACCCAGTACTTC. This codes for CASRKKGHQETQYF.

The chain combines TRBV29-1 with TRBJ2-1; a possible D gene is TRBD2 (5 bases). The V gene lost 2 bases and the J gene lost 6 bases, with 29 bases spanning the gap. The germline CDR1 and CDR2 sequences are SQVTM and ANQGSEA. The CDR3 is 19 amino acids. CDR3 sequence reads: CSVEPRDAGTSSVVNEQFF. For the CDR3, the DNA is TGCAGCGTTGAACCCCGAGACGCAGGAACTAGTTCAGTGGTCAATGAGCAGTTCTTC.